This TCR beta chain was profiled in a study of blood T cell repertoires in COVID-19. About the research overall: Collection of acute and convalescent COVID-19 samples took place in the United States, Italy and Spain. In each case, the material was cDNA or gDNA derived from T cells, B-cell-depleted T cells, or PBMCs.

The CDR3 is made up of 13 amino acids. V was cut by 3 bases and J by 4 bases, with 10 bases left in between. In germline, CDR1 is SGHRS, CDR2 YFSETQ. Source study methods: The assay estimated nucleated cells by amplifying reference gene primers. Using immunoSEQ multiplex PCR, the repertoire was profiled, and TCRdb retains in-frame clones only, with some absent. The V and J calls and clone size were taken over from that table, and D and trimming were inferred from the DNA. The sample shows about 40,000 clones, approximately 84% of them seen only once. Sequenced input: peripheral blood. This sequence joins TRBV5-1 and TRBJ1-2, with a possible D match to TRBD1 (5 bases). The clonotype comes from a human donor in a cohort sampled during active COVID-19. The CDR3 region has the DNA TGCGCCAGCAGCTCACAGGTTAGCTATGGCTACACCTTC. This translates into CASSSQVSYGYTF.